This TCR beta chain was captured by sequencing in a study of vaccination and CD4 T cells after COVID-19. Regarding this clonotype: Its target is not known.

The treatment denotes: approximately nine-day PBMC culture with coronavirus spike peptide pools or control peptides (ViraFEST assay). All positive PCR tests were dated between March and December 2020, predating US Alpha, Beta and Delta variants. The CDR3 contains 16 residues. V lost 1 base and J 3 bases, leaving 15 bases between the germline ends. Germline values: CDR1 LGHDT, CDR2 YNNKEL (reference sequence). The Oncomine TCR Beta short-read assay sequenced DNA from cultured CD4+ T cells. TCRdb recomputed calls from the PCR reads with MiXCR, one row per CDR3 protein. The data show 7,000 to 9,000 distinct CDR3 sequences, 55% to 70% seen once.

Sequencing input: CD4+ T cells from blood, cultured in vitro. This chain links TRBV3-1 with TRBJ1-1, with D unresolved. The clonotype was recovered from a human donor who had recovered from COVID-19. CDR3 protein: CASSQARGVRDTEAFF. In nucleotides, the CDR3 is TGTGCCAGCAGCCAAGCCCGCGGGGTCCGGGACACTGAAGCTTTCTTT.